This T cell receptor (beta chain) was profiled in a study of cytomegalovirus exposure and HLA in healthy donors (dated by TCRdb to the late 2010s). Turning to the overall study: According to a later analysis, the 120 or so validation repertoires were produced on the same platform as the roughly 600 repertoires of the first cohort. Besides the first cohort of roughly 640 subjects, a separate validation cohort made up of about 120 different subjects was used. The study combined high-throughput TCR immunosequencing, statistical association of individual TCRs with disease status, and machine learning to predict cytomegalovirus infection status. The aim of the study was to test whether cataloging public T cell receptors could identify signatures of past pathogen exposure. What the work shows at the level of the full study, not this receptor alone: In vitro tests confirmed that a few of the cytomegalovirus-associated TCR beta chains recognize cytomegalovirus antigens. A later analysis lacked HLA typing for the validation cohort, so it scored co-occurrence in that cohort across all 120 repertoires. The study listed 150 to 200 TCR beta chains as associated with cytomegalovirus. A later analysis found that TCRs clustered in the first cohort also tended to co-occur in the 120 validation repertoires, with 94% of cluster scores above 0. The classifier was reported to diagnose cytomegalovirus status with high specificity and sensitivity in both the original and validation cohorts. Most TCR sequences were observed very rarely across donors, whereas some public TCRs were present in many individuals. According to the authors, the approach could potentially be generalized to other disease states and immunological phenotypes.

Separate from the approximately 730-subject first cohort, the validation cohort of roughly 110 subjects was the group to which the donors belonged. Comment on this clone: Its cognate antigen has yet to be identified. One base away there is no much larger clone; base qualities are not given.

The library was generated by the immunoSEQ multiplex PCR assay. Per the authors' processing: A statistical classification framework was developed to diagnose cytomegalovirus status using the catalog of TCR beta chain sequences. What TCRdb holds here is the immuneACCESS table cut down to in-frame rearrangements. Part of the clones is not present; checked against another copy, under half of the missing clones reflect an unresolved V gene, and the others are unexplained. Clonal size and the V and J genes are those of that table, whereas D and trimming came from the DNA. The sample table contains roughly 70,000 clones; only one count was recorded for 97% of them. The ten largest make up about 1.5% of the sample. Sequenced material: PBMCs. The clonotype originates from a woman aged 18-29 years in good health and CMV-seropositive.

The bases are TGTGCCAGCAGTGACCCTGGATGGCGGGGCTATGGCTACACCTTC. It encodes CASSDPGWRGYGYTF. The sequence links TRBV6-1 to TRBJ1-2; the D gene cannot be named for sure. As encoded in the germline V gene, CDR1 is MNHNS while CDR2 is SASEGT. V and J are truncated by 3 bases and 4 bases respectively, leaving an intervening sequence of 15 bases. The CDR3, cysteine through phenylalanine, is 15 amino acids long. Only the CDR3 portion is preserved as DNA: 45 bases, with reading frame beginning at the first base.